This T cell receptor (beta chain) was identified during a study of cytomegalovirus exposure and HLA in healthy donors. V trimming: 4 bases; J trimming: 7 bases; junction bases outside the gene matches: 11. The germline gives CDR1 MNHEY, CDR2 SVGAGI. The CDR3 is made up of 15 amino acids. Worth noting for this clone: Its antigen remains unknown.

The study, taken as a whole, reports: Among the sequence variants, a highly shared cluster was likely an artifact of sequencing.

60 Vbeta and 13 Jbeta primers were used in PCR. TCRdb's copy holds only in-frame clones and misses some; the assay was immunoSEQ multiplex PCR. The data contain under 200,000 clones, over 70% of them singletons. V is TRBV6-5 and J is TRBJ2-7; 9 bases are shared with TRBD1. This clonotype originated in a male donor in good health and CMV-seropositive. The sample comprised PBMCs. CDR3 sequence (DNA): TGTGCCAGCAGTTTCGCCGGGACAGGGTCTCGGGAGCAGTACTTC. It encodes CASSFAGTGSREQYF.